A single sample gave rise to the 13 T cell receptor beta chains below, sequenced in a study of response to subunit inactivated influenza vaccine. MiXCR, run by TCRdb on the RT-PCR reads, gives a single entry per CDR3 protein. This sample yields fewer than 800,000 distinct CDR3 sequences, of which 15% to 18% are seen a single time; roughly 10% belongs to the top ten. Source: PBMCs from blood, taken roughly 12 days after vaccination. These receptors were obtained from a man in his forties or fifties who received an inactivated influenza vaccine.

This clonotype was seen only a few times. The chain is built from TRBV29-1 and TRBJ1-2; D is perhaps TRBD1 (5 bases). This CDR3 has 12 residues. Germline CDR1 reads SQVTM; CDR2 reads ANQGSEA. V dropped 6 bases and J dropped 4 bases, with 12 bases sitting between them. CDR3 in amino acids: CSVGTSTYGYTF. CDR3 bases: TGCAGCGTGGGGACGTCTACCTATGGCTACACCTTC.

The gene calls are TRBV9 and TRBJ2-3; tentatively, D is TRBD2 (6 bases). The V end was cut by 2 bases, the J end by 7 bases, with 17 bases between. The CDR3 covers 15 residues. CDR1 and CDR2 (germline): SGDLS, YYNGEE. CDR3 in DNA: TGTGCCAGCAGCGTGTCTCTGAAGGGCGGGAATACGCAGTATTTT. It is translated as CASSVSLKGGNTQYF.

The V and J genes are TRBV7-2 and TRBJ2-7, with 10 positions matching TRBD2. This CDR3 has 16 residues. After removal of 5 bases from V and 0 bases from J, the junction contained 7 bases not matched to a gene. Germline lookup yields CDR1 SGHTA and CDR2 FQGNSA. The CDR3 is CASSPSGGASSYEQYF. The CDR3 coding sequence is TGTGCCAGCAGCCCCAGCGGGGGGGCGAGCTCCTACGAGCAGTACTTC.

This clonotype was counted many times. The V and J genes are TRBV29-1 and TRBJ2-5, with D hard to call. The V end was cut by 0 bases, the J end by 2 bases, with 4 bases between. The germline V gene has CDR1 SQVTM and CDR2 ANQGSEA. The CDR3 runs to 12 residues. CDR3 sequence (DNA): TGCAGCGTTGAAGACAGGCAAGAGACCCAGTACTTC. This gives the protein CSVEDRQETQYF.

The chain employs TRBV5-1 and TRBJ1-4; the D is unclear. This CDR3 is 16 amino acids long. Trimming pared 0 bases from V and 4 bases from J, leaving 13 bases between. Per germline, CDR1 SGHRS and CDR2 YFSETQ. The CDR3 reads CASSLVRAGSNEKLFF. The CDR3 DNA reads as TGCGCCAGCAGCTTGGTACGGGCCGGAAGTAATGAAAAACTGTTTTTT.

This chain links TRBV6-5 with TRBJ2-7; weak D call: TRBD1 (6 bases). CDR1 MNHEY and CDR2 SVGAGI come from the germline V gene. This CDR3 is built from 12 residues. With 5 bases removed from V and 6 bases from J, the gap between germline ends came to 11 bases. The CDR3 DNA follows: TGTGCCAGCAGTAGCACAGGGACCGAGCAGTACTTC. This encodes CASSSTGTEQYF.

This clonotype showed up just once. A clone one base away is much larger, so this may be a read error. The chain employs TRBV19 and TRBJ1-6, with TRBD1 matching over 11 bases. Germline V gene sequence: CDR1 LNHDA, CDR2 SQIVND (reference sequence). The CDR3 totals 15 residues. The CDR3 nucleotides read TGTGCCAGTAGTTGGGACAGGGGGAATAATTCACTCCTCCACTTT. Encoded protein: CASSWDRGNNSLLHF. The complete variable domain, with remaining parts taken from reference TRBV19 and TRBJ1-6, reads DGGITQSPKYLFRKEGQNVTLSCEQNLNHDAMYWYRQDPGQGLRLIYYSQIVNDFQKGDIAEGYSVSREKKESFPLTVTSAQKNPTAFYLCASSWDRGNNSLLHFGNGTRLTVT.

The chain has TRBV29-1 and TRBJ2-2, with D perhaps matching TRBD2 (6 bases). The CDR3 sequence is 16 residues long. Germline CDR1 is SQVTM and CDR2 is ANQGSEA. The V end lost 0 bases, the J end lost 1 base, and 12 bases lay between the germline ends. CDR3 residues: CSVEDRGSGNTGELFF. In DNA, the CDR3 is TGCAGCGTTGAAGATCGTGGTAGCGGGAACACCGGGGAGCTGTTTTTT.

This clonotype was detected a few times. The chain couples TRBV24-1 to TRBJ2-3; 13 nucleotides line up with TRBD2. Germline V lookup: CDR1 KGHDR, CDR2 SFDVKD. Trimming at V came to 9 bases and at J to 5 bases, leaving 10 bases not matched to a gene. The CDR3 extends over 16 amino acids. DNA for the CDR3: TGTGCCACCGGGACCGGACTAGCGGGAGCGGTAGATACGCAGTATTTT. Its translation: CATGTGLAGAVDTQYF.

This clonotype was seen a few times. The rearrangement uses TRBV28 and TRBJ2-7; D not resolved. Germline V gene data show CDR1 as MDHEN and CDR2 as SYDVKM. This CDR3 is built from 14 residues. The V end lost 1 base, the J end lost 2 bases, and 9 bases lay between the germline ends. The CDR3 DNA follows: TGTGCCAGCAGTTTATTCAGGTTTCCCTACGAGCAGTACTTC. Residues: CASSLFRFPYEQYF. Using reference TRBV28 and TRBJ2-7 for the parts outside the CDR3, the full variable domain is DVKVTQSSRYLVKRTGEKVFLECVQDMDHENMFWYRQDPGLGLRLIYFSYDVKMKEKGDIPEGYSVSREKKERFSLILESASTNQTSMYLCASSLFRFPYEQYFGPGTRLTVT.

J is TRBJ2-5 and V is TRBV12-3 or TRBV12-4; possible D gene TRBD1, 6 bases. The CDR3 consists of 14 residues. With 1 base removed from V and 4 bases from J, the gap between germline ends came to 10 bases. CDR3 amino acids: CASSLGPGVETQYF. For the CDR3, the DNA is TGTGCCAGCAGTTTAGGGCCAGGGGTAGAGACCCAGTACTTC.

The sample holds a few counts of this clonotype. CDR3 sequence: CASSLSGAISGELFF. For the CDR3, the DNA is TGTGCCAGCAGTTTGAGCGGGGCGATTTCCGGGGAGCTGTTTTTT. This rearrangement joins TRBV12-3 or TRBV12-4 to TRBJ2-2, with 7 bases fitting TRBD2. V was pared by 3 bases and J by 6 bases, with 7 bases of the junction left unmatched. The CDR3 consists of 15 residues.

The chain joins TRBV29-1 to TRBJ2-7; D is tentatively TRBD1 or TRBD2 (6 bases each). The length of the CDR3 is 13 residues. V lost 6 bases to trimming and J lost 2 bases, with 14 bases between them. Germline V lookup: CDR1 SQVTM, CDR2 ANQGSEA. The CDR3 coding sequence is TGCAGCGTGCGGGACACGGCCACCTACGAGCAGTACTTC. The encoded protein is CSVRDTATYEQYF.